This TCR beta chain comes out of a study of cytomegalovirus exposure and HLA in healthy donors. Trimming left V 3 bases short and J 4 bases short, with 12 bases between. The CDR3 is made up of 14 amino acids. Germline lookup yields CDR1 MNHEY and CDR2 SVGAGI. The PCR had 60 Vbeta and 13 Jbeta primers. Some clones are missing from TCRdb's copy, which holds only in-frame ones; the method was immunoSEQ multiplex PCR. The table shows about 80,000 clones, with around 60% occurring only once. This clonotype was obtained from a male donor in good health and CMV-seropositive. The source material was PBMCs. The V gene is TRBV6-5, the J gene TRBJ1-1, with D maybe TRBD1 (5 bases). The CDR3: CASSYGGSGTEAFF. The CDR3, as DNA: TGTGCCAGCAGTTATGGGGGGAGTGGCACTGAAGCTTTCTTT.